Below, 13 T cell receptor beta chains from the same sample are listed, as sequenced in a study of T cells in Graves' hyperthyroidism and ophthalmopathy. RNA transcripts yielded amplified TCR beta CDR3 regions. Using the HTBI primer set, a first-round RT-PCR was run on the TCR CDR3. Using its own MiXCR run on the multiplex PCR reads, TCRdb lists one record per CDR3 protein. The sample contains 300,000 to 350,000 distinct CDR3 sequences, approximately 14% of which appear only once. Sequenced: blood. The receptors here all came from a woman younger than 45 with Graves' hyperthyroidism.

DNA of the CDR3: TGTGCCAGCAGTTTTTCAGAGGGCAATCAGCCCCAGCATTTT. Its translation is CASSFSEGNQPQHF. V usage is TRBV12-3 or TRBV12-4 and J usage is TRBJ1-5, with D hard to call. The V gene lost 3 bases and the J gene lost 2 bases, with 8 bases spanning the gap. This CDR3 is 14 amino acids long.

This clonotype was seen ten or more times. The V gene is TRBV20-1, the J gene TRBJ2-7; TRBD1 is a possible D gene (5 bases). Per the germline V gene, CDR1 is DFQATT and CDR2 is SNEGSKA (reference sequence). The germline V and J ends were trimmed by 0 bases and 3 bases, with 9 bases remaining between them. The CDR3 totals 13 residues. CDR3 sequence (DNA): TGCAGTGCTAGAGATGGGGCTAACTACGAGCAGTACTTC. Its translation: CSARDGANYEQYF.

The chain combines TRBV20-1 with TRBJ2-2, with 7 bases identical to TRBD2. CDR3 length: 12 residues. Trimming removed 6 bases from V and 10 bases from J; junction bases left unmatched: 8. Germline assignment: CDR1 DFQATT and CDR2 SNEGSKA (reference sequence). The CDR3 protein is CSASYSGLELFF. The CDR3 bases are TGCAGTGCGAGTTATAGCGGGCTGGAGCTGTTTTTT.

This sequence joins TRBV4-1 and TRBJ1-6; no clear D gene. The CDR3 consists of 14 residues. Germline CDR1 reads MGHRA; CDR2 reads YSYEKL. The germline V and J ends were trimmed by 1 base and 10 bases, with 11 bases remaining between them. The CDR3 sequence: CASSQGEVQSPLHF. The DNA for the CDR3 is TGCGCCAGCAGCCAAGGGGAGGTGCAGTCACCCCTCCACTTT.

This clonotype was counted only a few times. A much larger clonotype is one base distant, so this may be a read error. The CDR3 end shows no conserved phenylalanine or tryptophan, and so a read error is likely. The CDR3 region is CASSIERGHDGYTL. The CDR3 DNA sequence: TGTGCCAGCAGCATTGAAAGGGGACATGATGGCTACACCCTC. J is TRBJ1-2 and V is TRBV28; D is possibly TRBD1 (6 bases). V was clipped by 6 bases and J by 6 bases, with 17 bases between them. CDR3 length: 14 amino acids. Germline V lookup: CDR1 MDHEN, CDR2 SYDVKM.

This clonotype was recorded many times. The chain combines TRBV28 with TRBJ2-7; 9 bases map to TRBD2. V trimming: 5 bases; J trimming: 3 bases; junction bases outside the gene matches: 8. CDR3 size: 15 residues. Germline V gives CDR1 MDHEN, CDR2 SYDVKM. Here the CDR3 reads CASSNTAGGVYEQYF. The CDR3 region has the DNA TGTGCCAGCAGTAACACGGCGGGAGGGGTCTACGAGCAGTACTTC. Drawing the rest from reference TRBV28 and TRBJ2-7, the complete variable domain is DVKVTQSSRYLVKRTGEKVFLECVQDMDHENMFWYRQDPGLGLRLIYFSYDVKMKEKGDIPEGYSVSREKKERFSLILESASTNQTSMYLCASSNTAGGVYEQYFGPGTRLTVT.

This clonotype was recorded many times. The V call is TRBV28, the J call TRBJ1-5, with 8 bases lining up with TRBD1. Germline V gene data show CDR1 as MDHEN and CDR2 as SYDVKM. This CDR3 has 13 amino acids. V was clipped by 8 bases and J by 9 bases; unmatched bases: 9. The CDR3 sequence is CASLGTGRRPQHF. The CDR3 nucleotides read TGTGCCAGCTTAGGGACAGGTCGACGGCCCCAGCATTTT.

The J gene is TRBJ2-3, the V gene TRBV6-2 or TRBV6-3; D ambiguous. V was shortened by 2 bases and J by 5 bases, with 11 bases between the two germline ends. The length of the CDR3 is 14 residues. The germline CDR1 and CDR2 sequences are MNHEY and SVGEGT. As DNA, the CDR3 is TGTGCCAGCAGTTACCGAACAAGCCTAGATACGCAGTATTTT. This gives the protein CASSYRTSLDTQYF.

Here the CDR3 reads CASSLETDNQPQHF. In DNA, the CDR3 is TGTGCCAGCAGCTTAGAGACCGACAATCAGCCCCAGCATTTT. The chain combines TRBV7-8 with TRBJ1-5; D gene unclear. Trimming left V 1 base short and J 3 bases short, with 7 bases between. In germline, CDR1 is SGHVS, CDR2 FQNEAQ. This CDR3 has 14 residues.

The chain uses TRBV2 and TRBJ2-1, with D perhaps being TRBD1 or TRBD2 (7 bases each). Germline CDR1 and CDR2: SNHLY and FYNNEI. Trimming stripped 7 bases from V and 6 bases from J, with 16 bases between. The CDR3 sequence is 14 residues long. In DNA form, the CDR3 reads TGTGCCAGCAATGCCAGGGGGGGGGGCAATGAGCAGTTCTTC. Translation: CASNARGGGNEQFF. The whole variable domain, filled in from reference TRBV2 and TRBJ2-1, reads EPEVTQTPSHQVTQMGQEVILRCVPISNHLYFYWYRQILGQKVEFLVSFYNNEISEKSEIFDDQFSVERPDGSNFTLKIRSTKLEDSAMYFCASNARGGGNEQFFGPGTRLTVL.

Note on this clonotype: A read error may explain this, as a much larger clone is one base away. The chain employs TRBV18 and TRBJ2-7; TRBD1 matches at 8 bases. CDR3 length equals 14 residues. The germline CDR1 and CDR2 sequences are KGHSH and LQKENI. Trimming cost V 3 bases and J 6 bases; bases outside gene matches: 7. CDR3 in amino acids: CASSPHRGKSEQYF. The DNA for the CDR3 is TGTGCCAGCTCACCCCACAGGGGGAAGAGCGAGCAGTACTTC.

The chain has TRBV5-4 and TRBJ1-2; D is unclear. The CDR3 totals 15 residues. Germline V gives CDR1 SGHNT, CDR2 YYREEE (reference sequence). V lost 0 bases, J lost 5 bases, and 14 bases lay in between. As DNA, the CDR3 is TGTGCCAGCAGCTTGGAGGCCTTAAAGGGATATGGCTACACCTTC. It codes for CASSLEALKGYGYTF.

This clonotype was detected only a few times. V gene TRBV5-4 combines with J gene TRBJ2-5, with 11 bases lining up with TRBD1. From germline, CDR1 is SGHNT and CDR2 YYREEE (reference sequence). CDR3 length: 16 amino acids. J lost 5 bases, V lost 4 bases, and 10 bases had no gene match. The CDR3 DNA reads TGTGCCAGCAGCGATTACGGACAGGGGGCTGTGGAGACCCAGTACTTC. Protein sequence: CASSDYGQGAVETQYF.